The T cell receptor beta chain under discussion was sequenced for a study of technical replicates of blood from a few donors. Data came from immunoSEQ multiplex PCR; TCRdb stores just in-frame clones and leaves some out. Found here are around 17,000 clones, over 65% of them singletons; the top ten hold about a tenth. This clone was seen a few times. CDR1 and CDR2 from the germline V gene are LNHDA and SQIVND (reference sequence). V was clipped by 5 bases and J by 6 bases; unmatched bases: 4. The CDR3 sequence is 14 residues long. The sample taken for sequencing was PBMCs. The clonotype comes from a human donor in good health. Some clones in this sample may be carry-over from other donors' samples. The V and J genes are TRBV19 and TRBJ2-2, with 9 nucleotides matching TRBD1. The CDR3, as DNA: TGTGCCAGTAGTCCACAGGGGGCCCCCGGGGAGCTGTTTTTT. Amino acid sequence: CASSPQGAPGELFF.